The next 6 T cell receptor beta chains were all read from a single sample in a study of metastatic and nonmetastatic thyroid tumors. Thyroid surgery was preceded by no treatment in any patient. MiXCR was used by TCRdb to re-call the PCR reads. The sample records some 30,000 clones, about 4.1% being singletons. Specimen: blood. The receptor set was obtained from a female donor with papillary thyroid cancer or a benign thyroid nodule (not recorded which). Some clones in this sample may be carry-over from other donors' samples.

This clone occurred a few times. With a much larger clone just one base away, this may be a read error. Other nucleotide sequences in the sample specify the same CDR3. This chain links TRBV6-5 with TRBJ1-4, with D tentatively TRBD1 (6 bases). The V end was cut by 2 bases, the J end by 5 bases, with 15 bases between. CDR1 MNHEY and CDR2 SVGAGI come from the germline V gene. This CDR3 contains 16 residues. The CDR3 reads CASSYRTGKANEKLFF. The CDR3 DNA reads as TGTGCCAGCAGTTACCGCACAGGGAAGGCGAATGAAAAACTGTTTTTT.

V and J are TRBV6-1 and TRBJ2-1; D assignment may be TRBD1 or TRBD2 (5 bases each). Trimming removed 4 bases at V and 0 bases at J, with 10 bases between. CDR3 size: 15 residues. The germline gives CDR1 MNHNS, CDR2 SASEGT. As DNA, the CDR3 is TGTGCCAGCAGTGCATCAGGGAGCTCCTACAATGAGCAGTTCTTC. Translation: CASSASGSSYNEQFF.

This clone has just a few counts. The V call is TRBV6-2 or TRBV6-3, the J call TRBJ1-3; D remains unclear. Trimming left V 5 bases short and J 0 bases short, with 14 bases between. CDR1 and CDR2 (germline): MNHEY, SVGEGT. The CDR3 extends over 16 amino acids. This chain's CDR3 is CASSTQIGYSGNTIYF. CDR3 DNA: TGTGCCAGCAGTACACAAATCGGATACTCTGGAAACACCATATATTTT.

This clone was seen repeatedly, ten times or more. The CDR3 protein is CASSEATDSRTDTQYF. The CDR3 DNA sequence: TGTGCCAGCAGTGAGGCGACGGACAGTCGCACAGATACGCAGTATTTT. V and J are TRBV28 and TRBJ2-3, with D possibly being TRBD1 (6 bases). CDR3 length: 16 amino acids. Trimming took 5 bases from V and 1 from J, leaving 16 bases between them. CDR1 MDHEN and CDR2 SYDVKM come from the germline V gene.

This clone was seen a handful of times. V gene TRBV28 combines with J gene TRBJ2-1; D uncertain. This CDR3 is built from 18 residues. The V end lost 5 bases, the J end lost 7 bases, and 27 bases lay between the germline ends. CDR1 and CDR2 (germline): MDHEN, SYDVKM. The CDR3 loop is CASSDVGRDEGWANEQFF. The CDR3 coding sequence is TGTGCCAGCAGTGATGTAGGACGAGACGAAGGGTGGGCTAATGAGCAGTTCTTC.

In its sample, this clone was seen many times. Mismatch with germline at one junction end may stem from a read error. The V gene is TRBV2, the J gene TRBJ2-7, with D maybe TRBD2 (5 bases). Per the germline V gene, CDR1 is SNHLY and CDR2 is FYNNEI. This CDR3 is 12 amino acids long. Here the CDR3 reads CASEDLAYKQYF. CDR3 DNA: TGTGCCAGCGAGGACTTGGCCTACAAGCAGTACTTC.